The following is a T cell receptor beta chain sequence with its context. Its specificity is unknown. This specimen belongs to a study of T cell repertoires in cytomegalovirus infection. As for the study in general: From public TCR beta signatures came an indication of both CMV infection and matching HLA type.

TCRdb ran MiXCR on the reads and lists one entry per CDR3 protein. Of approximately 590,000 distinct CDR3 sequences in the sample, under 45% were seen once. Study-level points and caveats: In two of eight donors, the top clonotype was HLA-C-restricted CMV-specific.

Trimming removed 3 bases from V and 7 bases from J, with 13 bases in between. Germline CDR1 reads LNHNV; CDR2 reads YYDKDF (reference sequence). The CDR3 covers 14 residues. This TCR came from a human donor in good health (CMV status not recorded). Some clones in this sample may be carry-over from other donors' samples. V is TRBV15 and J is TRBJ2-1; D perhaps matches TRBD2 (6 bases). The sample was cultured PBMCs, taken from culture after CMV antigen stimulation. The CDR3 sequence is CATSSSGEVNEQFF. The CDR3 nucleotides read TGTGCCACCAGCAGTAGCGGAGAGGTAAATGAGCAGTTCTTC.